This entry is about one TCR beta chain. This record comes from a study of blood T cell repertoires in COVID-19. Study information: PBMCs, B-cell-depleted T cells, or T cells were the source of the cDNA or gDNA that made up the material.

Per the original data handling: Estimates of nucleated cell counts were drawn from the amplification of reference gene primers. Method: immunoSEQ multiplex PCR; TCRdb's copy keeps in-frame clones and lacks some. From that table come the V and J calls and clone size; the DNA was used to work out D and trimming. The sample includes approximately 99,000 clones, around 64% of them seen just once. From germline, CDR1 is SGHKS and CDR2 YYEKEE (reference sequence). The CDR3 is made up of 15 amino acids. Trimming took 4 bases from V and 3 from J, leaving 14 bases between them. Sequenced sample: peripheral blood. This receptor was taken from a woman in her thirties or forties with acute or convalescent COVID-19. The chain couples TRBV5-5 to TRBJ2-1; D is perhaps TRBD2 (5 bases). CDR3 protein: CASSRGQENYNEQFF. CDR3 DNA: TGTGCCAGCAGCCGCGGGCAGGAAAACTACAATGAGCAGTTCTTC. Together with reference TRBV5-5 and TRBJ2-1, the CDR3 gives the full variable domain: DAGVTQSPTHLIKTRGQQVTLRCSPISGHKSVSWYQQVLGQGPQFIFQYYEKEERGRGNFPDRFSARQFPNYSSELNVNALLLGDSALYLCASSRGQENYNEQFFGPGTRLTVL.